This TCR beta chain was identified in a study of T-cell reconstitution after alpha-beta-depleted transplantation in children (dated by TCRdb to the mid-2010s). For the wider study: T-cell immune reconstitution after TCRalphabeta/CD19-depleted allogeneic hematopoietic cell transplantation in children was quantitatively tracked in the study by means of TCR repertoire profiling. General conclusions and limits of the study: The apparently early recovery of alphabetaT-cell counts about two months after transplant reportedly depended on only several hundred rapidly expanded clones that came from non-depleted graft cells. In some patients, high TCRbeta diversity at day 60 was attributed to recipient T cells and intrathymic progenitors that had survived conditioning. Hyperexpanded clone frequencies declined over subsequent months; after one year, T-cell counts and TCRbeta diversity were mostly attributed to newly produced T cells.

The CDR3 holds 13 amino acids from the cysteine to the phenylalanine. The retained sequence is limited to the CDR3, 39 bases, with the frame set at the first base. With respect to this clonotype: Its cognate antigen has yet to be identified. Its ends do not fully match the called genes, so a read error is possible.

The library came from PCR. The listed sequencing device is Illumina HiSeq 2500. Molecular barcoding was employed in the preparation of TCR libraries, with unique molecular identifiers being used to normalize TCRbeta repertoire quantification. The raw public data were reprocessed by TCRdb itself: fastp quality trimming at Q25, MiXCR clonotype calling, in-frame beta chains only. CDR3 protein sequences are deduplicated, and each keeps its most common genes and DNA. The table for this sample lists approximately 1,000,000 distinct CDR3 sequences; roughly 29% of them were counted only once. The ten most abundant clones make up roughly 27% of the sample. What this sample's treatment or condition label stands for: allogeneic hematopoietic cell transplantation with graft depleted of TCRalphabeta T cells and CD19 B cells. The transplant recipients were children given TCRalphabeta/CD19-depleted allogeneic hematopoietic cell grafts.

Rearrangement joined TRBV12-3 or TRBV12-4 to TRBJ2-3; the D region possibly corresponds to TRBD2 (7 bases align). The specimen comprised PBMCs, mostly from graft donor cells, sampled 360 days after TCRalphabeta/CD19-depleted stem cell transplant. The TCR was taken from a boy younger than two who had a stem cell transplant for SCID, so the T cells may come from the graft donor. Here is the DNA: TGTGCCAGCAGCCCGAGTAGCCGGGGGGCCCCCGTATTT. Translated, this gives CASSPSSRGAPVF.